A single sample gave rise to the 7 T cell receptor beta chains below, sequenced in a study of tumor and adjacent non-tumor tissue in lung cancer. A modified ARM-PCR protocol with three rounds of nested PCR amplified TCRbeta. A single record per CDR3 protein comes from TCRdb applying MiXCR to the multiplex PCR reads. This sample has about 93,000 distinct CDR3 sequences, with less than 75% found just once. RNA was extracted from bulk tissue without any cell sorting. The sample was lung tumor tissue. The receptors were gathered from a man aged 55-75 years with non-small cell lung cancer.

This clonotype was picked up many times. The chain has TRBV4-1 and TRBJ2-1, with unresolved D. The CDR3 is 15 residues long. V lost 2 bases to trimming and J lost 7 bases, with 15 bases between them. The germline gives CDR1 MGHRA, CDR2 YSYEKL. The CDR3 reads CASSQWSEHANEQFF. The CDR3 coding sequence is TGCGCCAGCAGCCAATGGAGCGAACATGCAAATGAGCAGTTCTTC.

This clonotype was recorded many times. This chain joins TRBV12-3 or TRBV12-4 and TRBJ2-7, with TRBD2 matching over 9 bases. CDR3 size: 16 residues. Germline trimming cut 4 bases from V and 4 bases from J; bases unmatched to any gene: 11. Here the CDR3 reads CASSWSGGGGSYEQYF. The DNA of the CDR3 is TGTGCCAGCAGTTGGTCGGGCGGGGGGGGGTCTTACGAGCAGTACTTC.

This sequence joins TRBV11-2 and TRBJ2-3; 7 bases align to TRBD2. Germline CDR1 and CDR2: SGHAT and FQNNGV. The CDR3 sequence is 16 residues long. Germline trimming cut 5 bases from V and 5 bases from J; bases unmatched to any gene: 13. In nucleotides, the CDR3 is TGTGCCAGCAGCCCTAGTGGGAGGGCCTCTGAAGATACGCAGTATTTT. This encodes CASSPSGRASEDTQYF.

The rearrangement uses TRBV12-3 or TRBV12-4 and TRBJ1-5; 7 nucleotides agree with TRBD1. The J call is doubtful: the DNA matches TRBJ2-3 better. The CDR3 extends over 15 amino acids. The CDR3 spells CASRWTGPSNQPQYF. The CDR3 DNA follows: TGTGCCAGCAGGTGGACAGGACCGAGCAATCAGCCCCAGTATTTT.

The CDR3 DNA follows: TGTGCCAGCTCACCACGTACAGGGAACCAAGAGACCCAGTACTTC. It translates to CASSPRTGNQETQYF. The chain uses TRBV18 and TRBJ2-5; D perhaps matches TRBD1 (6 bases). Germline-derived CDR1 and CDR2 are KGHSH and LQKENI. Trimming cost V 1 base and J 0 bases, with 9 bases left between them. This CDR3 contains 15 residues.

As concerns this clonotype: Its ends do not fully match the called genes, so a read error is possible. The V and J genes are TRBV4-2 and TRBJ2-6, with TRBD1 matching 7 bases. Looked up from germline, CDR1 is LGHNA and CDR2 is YNFKEQ. The CDR3 is 18 residues long. CDR3 DNA sequence: TGTGCCAGCAGCCAAGAAGGGACAGTGAACTCTGGGGCCATCGTCCTGACTTTC. The encoded protein is CASSQEGTVNSGAIVLTF.

The rearrangement links TRBV12-3 or TRBV12-4 to TRBJ2-1, with TRBD2 identical over 12 bases. V lost 7 bases, J lost 7 bases, and 11 bases stayed unmatched. This CDR3 is built from 16 residues. DNA of the CDR3: TGTGCCAGCACGTGCCGACCTAGCGGGGGGGTTAATGAGCAGTTCTTC. Translated: CASTCRPSGGVNEQFF.